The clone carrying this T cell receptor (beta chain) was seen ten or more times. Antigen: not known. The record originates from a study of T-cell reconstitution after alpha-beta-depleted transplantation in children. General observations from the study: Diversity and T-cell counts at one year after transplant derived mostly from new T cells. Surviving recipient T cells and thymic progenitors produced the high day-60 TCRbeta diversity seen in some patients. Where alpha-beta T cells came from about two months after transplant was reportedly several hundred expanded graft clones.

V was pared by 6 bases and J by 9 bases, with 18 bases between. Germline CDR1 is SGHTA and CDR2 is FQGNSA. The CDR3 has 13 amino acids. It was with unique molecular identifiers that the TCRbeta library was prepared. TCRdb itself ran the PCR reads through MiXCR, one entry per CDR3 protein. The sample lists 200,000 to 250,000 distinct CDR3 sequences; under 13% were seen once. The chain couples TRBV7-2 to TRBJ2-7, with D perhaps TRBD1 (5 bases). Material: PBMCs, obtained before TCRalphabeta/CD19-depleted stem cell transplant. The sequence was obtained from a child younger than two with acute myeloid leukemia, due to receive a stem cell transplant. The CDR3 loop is CASRFTGGGVQYF. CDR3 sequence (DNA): TGTGCCAGCAGGTTCACAGGTGGTGGCGTGCAGTACTTC. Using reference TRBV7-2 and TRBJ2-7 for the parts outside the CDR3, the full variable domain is GAGVSQSPSNKVTEKGKDVELRCDPISGHTALYWYRQSLGQGLEFLIYFQGNSAPDKSGLPSDRFSAERTGGSVSTLTIQRTQQEDSAVYLCASRFTGGGVQYFGPGTRLTVT.